The entry below gives a single T cell receptor beta chain sequence along with its context. Its matching antigen is unknown. The germline V and J ends were trimmed by 7 bases and 0 bases, with 10 bases remaining between them. Germline CDR1 is MDHEN and CDR2 is SYDVKM. CDR3 length: 15 residues. This entry is derived from a study of T cell repertoires in cytomegalovirus infection. Background on the study: Researchers turned to recently identified HLA-C-restricted CMV epitopes as well as well-studied HLA-B-restricted ones. Both CMV infection and a matching HLA type were indicated by public TCR beta signatures.

Findings and limits, study-wide: Ex vivo, HLA-C-restricted CMV-specific TCR beta clonotypes prevailed over the rest of the response. Totalled public TCR beta family frequency picked out people who carried CMV plus the relevant HLA.

TCRdb re-derived calls from the reads in MiXCR, one entry per CDR3 protein. Found here are under 90,000 distinct CDR3 sequences, about half of them singletons; the top ten hold approximately 93%. The sequence was collected from a human donor in good health (CMV status not recorded). Some clones in this sample may be carry-over from other donors' samples. This specimen was CD8+ T cells from cultured PBMCs, taken from culture after CMV antigen stimulation. The rearrangement links TRBV28 to TRBJ2-6, with D unclear. The CDR3 is CASTLMGSGANVLTF. The CDR3 DNA reads TGTGCCAGCACCCTCATGGGCTCTGGGGCCAACGTCCTGACTTTC.